This is a list of T cell receptor beta chains from one sample in a study of cytomegalovirus exposure and HLA in healthy donors. Measured with immunoSEQ multiplex PCR; TCRdb has only the in-frame clones, and not every one. The table shows roughly 160,000 clones, with around 79% occurring only once. The sample was PBMCs. The receptors here all came from a man aged 35 to 55 in good health and CMV-seronegative. The CDR3 runs from the conserved cysteine through the conserved F or W. Each record gives: V gene, clone size, D gene, J gene, CDR3 DNA, CDR3 protein. D genes are given only for firm matches. Size values are once, few and many counts, or a class for expanded clones, and some rows have none.

>TRBV5-1|.|TRBD1|TRBJ2-7
TGCGCCAGCAGCGGAAGACAGGGTAGTGGCGACGAGCAGTACTTC
CASSGRQGSGDEQYF
>TRBV6-5|.|.|TRBJ2-1
TGTGCCAGCAGTTACTCGTCAAATGAGCAGTTCTTC
CASSYSSNEQFF
>TRBV28|.|TRBD1|TRBJ1-4
TGTGCCAGCAGTTCGAGGGGGCGCCTGATTTTTTTT
CASSSRGRLIFF
>TRBV9|.|.|TRBJ1-2
TGTGCCAGCAGCGATGAAAGCCTCCGGCTGGACAACGGCTACACCTTC
CASSDESLRLDNGYTF
>TRBV7-9|.|.|TRBJ2-1
TGTGCCAGCAGCGTTACCGGGTCCTACAATGAGCAGTTCTTC
CASSVTGSYNEQFF
>TRBV28|.|TRBD1|TRBJ2-3
TGTGCCAGCAGTTTTCGGGACAGATTCATTTTGGATACGCAGTATTTT
CASSFRDRFILDTQYF
>TRBV11-2|few|TRBD1|TRBJ2-3
TGTGCCAGCAGACAGGGGGGCACAGATACGCAGTATTTT
CASRQGGTDTQYF
>TRBV29-1|.|TRBD1|TRBJ1-1
TGCAGCGTTGGACAGGGGGCTGAAGCTTTCTTT
CSVGQGAEAFF
>TRBV9|.|.|TRBJ2-1
TGTGCCAGCAGCGTAGGCGGGACAGCCGCCGGTGGAAGGCCGCAGTTCTTC
CASSVGGTAAGGRPQFF
>TRBV7-9|.|.|TRBJ2-3
TGTGCCAGCAGCCACAGGGTGGCAGATACGCAGTATTTT
CASSHRVADTQYF
>TRBV5-1|.|TRBD1|TRBJ2-3
TGCGCCAGCACCCTAACAGGGGCGAGCACAGATACGCAGTATTTT
CASTLTGASTDTQYF
>TRBV6-1|.|.|TRBJ2-7
TGTGCCAGCTCTCACGAGGCCGCAAGCTACGAGCAGTACTTC
CASSHEAASYEQYF
>TRBV9|.|TRBD2|TRBJ2-3
TGTGCCAGCAGCGAGGGGCTAGCGGGGGGGCTTTCCCTTACGCAGTATTTT
CASSEGLAGGLSLTQYF
>TRBV5-1|.|TRBD1|TRBJ2-1
TGCGCCAGCATTCCGGAACAGGGGTCTGAGCAGTTCTTC
CASIPEQGSEQFF
>TRBV10-2|.|.|TRBJ1-2
TGCGCCAGCAGAGATAGCGCTTTTCTGTATGGCTACACCTTC
CASRDSAFLYGYTF
>TRBV29-1|few|.|TRBJ1-1
TGCAGCGTTGAAGGCAGGCTCGAAGCTTTCTTT
CSVEGRLEAFF
>TRBV6-6|few|TRBD2|TRBJ2-1
TGTGCCAGCAGTTACCCGGGGGGAAAGTTCTTC
CASSYPGGKFF
>TRBV6-5|.|.|TRBJ1-3
TGTGCCAGCAGTTACCGGGGGGCAGGTGGAAACACCATATATTTT
CASSYRGAGGNTIYF
>TRBV6-8|.|TRBD2|TRBJ2-5
TGTGCCAGCCGGACTAGCGGGGGATGGGAGACCCAGTACTTC
CASRTSGGWETQYF
>TRBV27|.|.|TRBJ1-1
TGTGCCAGCAGTTTATACGGGAACACTGAAGCTTTCTTT
CASSLYGNTEAFF
>TRBV19|once|TRBD1|TRBJ2-1
TGTGCCAGTAGATCCGGGACAGGGAATTTAAATGAGCAGTTCTTC
CASRSGTGNLNEQFF
>TRBV4-1|.|TRBD2|TRBJ2-1
TGCGCCAGCACCGCTCTTCGAGGCGGGGGGGCGAACAATGAGCAGTTCTTC
CASTALRGGGANNEQFF
>TRBV7-3|few|.|TRBJ1-4
TGTGCCAGCAGCTCATCGGGATTCATAACTGAAAAACTGTTTTTT
CASSSSGFITEKLFF
>TRBV19|.|.|TRBJ2-6
TGTGCCAGTAGTATGGCAGGGGCTGGGGCCAACGTCCTGACTTTC
CASSMAGAGANVLTF
>TRBV2|few|.|TRBJ2-1
TGTGCCAGCAGTGAACCCTCGTTCGGGGTGAATGAGCAGTTCTTC
CASSEPSFGVNEQFF
>TRBV4-3|.|.|TRBJ2-5
TGCGCCAGCAGCCAAACTGTAACGGAGACCCAGTACTTC
CASSQTVTETQYF
>TRBV6-1|.|.|TRBJ2-7
TGTGCCAGCAGTCAGACAGGCAACTCCTACGAGCAGTACTTC
CASSQTGNSYEQYF
>TRBV9|few|TRBD2|TRBJ2-5
TGTGCCAGCAGCGGAGACTTAGGGACTAGCGACCAAGAGACCCAGTACTTC
CASSGDLGTSDQETQYF
>TRBV5-6|.|.|TRBJ2-7
TGTGCCAGCAGCGCCCGAGGGGACAACTCCTACGAGCAGTACTTC
CASSARGDNSYEQYF
>TRBV5-1|few|.|TRBJ2-5
TGCGCCAGCAGCTTGGGACAGAACAGAAAAGAGACCCAGTACTTC
CASSLGQNRKETQYF
>TRBV6-1|few|.|TRBJ2-2
TGTGCCAGCAGGGGAGACAGGATTACCGGGGAGCTGTTTTTT
CASRGDRITGELFF
>TRBV6-5|few|TRBD1|TRBJ1-1
TGTGCCAGCATCAAACAGGGGCGGAACACTGAAGCTTTCTTT
CASIKQGRNTEAFF
>TRBV4-3|few|TRBD1|TRBJ1-2
TGCGCCAGCAGCCAAGATGGTGGGACAGGGGATGGCTACACCTTC
CASSQDGGTGDGYTF
>TRBV19|.|TRBD2|TRBJ2-5
TGTGCCAGTAGCCCCTTTGGAGTAGCGGGGGTCCAAGAGACCCAGTACTTC
CASSPFGVAGVQETQYF
>TRBV7-9|once|.|TRBJ2-3
TGTGCCAGCAGCTCCGGACAGGGAGGGTGGGTGGCCAAGTATTTT
CASSSGQGGWVAKYF
>TRBV30|few|TRBD2|TRBJ2-1
TGTGCCTGGACAGCGGGAGGGGCAGGGTCCTACAATGAGCAGTTCTTC
CAWTAGGAGSYNEQFF
>TRBV7-8|.|TRBD2|TRBJ2-1
TGTGCCAGCAGCTTACCAACTAGCGGGTTTGGGGGGGGTGAGCAGTTCTTC
CASSLPTSGFGGGEQFF
>TRBV6-4|.|TRBD1|TRBJ1-1
TGTGCCAGCAGCCGACAGGGGGGAACTGAAGCTTTCTTT
CASSRQGGTEAFF
>TRBV7-9|.|TRBD2|TRBJ2-5
TGTGCCAGCAGCATTAGCGGGGGGGCAGAGACCCAGTACTTC
CASSISGGAETQYF
>TRBV5-1|once|.|TRBJ1-1
TGCGCCAGCAGCTTGGCCCTGGGGCACACTGAAGCTTTCTTT
CASSLALGHTEAFF
>TRBV5-4|.|.|TRBJ1-2
TGTGCCAGCAGCTTGGAAGGGGCACGAGTCGGCTACACCTTC
CASSLEGARVGYTF
>TRBV27|.|.|TRBJ2-7
TGTGCCAGCAGTCTAAACAGGGAGCAGTACTTC
CASSLNREQYF
>TRBV19|few|TRBD2|TRBJ2-5
TGTGCCAGTAGCACAGGACTAGCGGGGGGAGAGACCCAGTACTTC
CASSTGLAGGETQYF
>TRBV10-1|few|.|TRBJ2-2
TGCGCCAGCAGTGAGTCGGGGCATAGGGAGCTGTTTTTT
CASSESGHRELFF
>TRBV5-6|.|TRBD1|TRBJ1-1
TGTGCCAGCAGCCTGGCGACAGGGCAAAACACTGAAGCTTTCTTT
CASSLATGQNTEAFF
>TRBV7-9|.|TRBD2|TRBJ2-5
TGTGCCAGCAGCCGGGGACTAGCCCAGTACTTC
CASSRGLAQYF
>TRBV7-6|.|.|TRBJ1-5
TGTGCCAGCAGCTTAGGGGCCAGGGAGGATCAGCCCCAGCATTTT
CASSLGAREDQPQHF
>TRBV9|few|.|TRBJ2-5
TGTGCCAGCAGCGGGGGGGGGCACTCCCAAGAGACCCAGTACTTC
CASSGGGHSQETQYF
>TRBV5-1|.|.|TRBJ1-1
TGCGCCAGCAGCTTGCAACAGGGTATGAACACTGAAGCTTTCTTT
CASSLQQGMNTEAFF
>TRBV30|.|.|TRBJ2-3
TGTGCCTGGAGTTCTACTAGCACAGATACGCAGTATTTT
CAWSSTSTDTQYF
>TRBV10-3|.|TRBD1|TRBJ2-6
TGTGCCATCAGTGGGGACAGTACCGGGGCCAACGTCCTGACTTTC
CAISGDSTGANVLTF
>TRBV6-6|.|TRBD1|TRBJ1-5
TGTGCCAGCAGTTATTATCGGACAGGGGGAGTTCAGCCCCAGCATTTT
CASSYYRTGGVQPQHF
>TRBV27|.|.|TRBJ2-7
TGTGCCAGCACGCCAGGGCCCTCCTACGAGCAGTACTTC
CASTPGPSYEQYF
>TRBV7-9|once|TRBD1|TRBJ2-7
TGTGCCAGCAGCTGGCCGCCCGGGACAGGGGACGAGCAGTACTTC
CASSWPPGTGDEQYF
>TRBV6-5|.|.|TRBJ2-3
TGTGCCAGCAGTTATTCAGGGGTGGAAGATACGCAGTATTTT
CASSYSGVEDTQYF
>TRBV27|.|.|TRBJ2-2
TGTGCCAGCAGTCCGTCTCGGGGGACCGGGGAGCTGTTTTTT
CASSPSRGTGELFF
>TRBV5-6|.|.|TRBJ1-1
TGTGCCAGCAGCTTACGGGTCACTGAAGCTTTCTTT
CASSLRVTEAFF